This T cell receptor beta chain was captured in a study of blood T cell repertoires in COVID-19. About the study: Material from acute and convalescent COVID-19 was sourced from the United States, Italy and Spain.

As originally analysed: Amplification of reference gene primers provided the estimated nucleated cell counts. This table comes from immunoSEQ multiplex PCR, and its TCRdb copy is limited to in-frame clones, with some not included. V and J calls and clone size are as listed in that table; D and trimming were resolved from the DNA. Of nearly 45,000 clones listed, 70% to 80% are singletons. CDR3 length equals 14 residues. V shed 4 bases, J shed 5 bases, and the junction held 4 bases outside the gene matches. Looked up from germline, CDR1 is SGHKS and CDR2 is YYEKEE (reference sequence). Input material: peripheral blood. The genes are TRBV5-5 and TRBJ1-4; 8 nucleotides line up with TRBD1. The receptor was derived from a man in his 70s with acute or convalescent COVID-19. The CDR3 spells CASSDRTGNEKLFF. CDR3 sequence (DNA): TGTGCCAGCAGCGATCGGACAGGGAATGAAAAACTGTTTTTT.